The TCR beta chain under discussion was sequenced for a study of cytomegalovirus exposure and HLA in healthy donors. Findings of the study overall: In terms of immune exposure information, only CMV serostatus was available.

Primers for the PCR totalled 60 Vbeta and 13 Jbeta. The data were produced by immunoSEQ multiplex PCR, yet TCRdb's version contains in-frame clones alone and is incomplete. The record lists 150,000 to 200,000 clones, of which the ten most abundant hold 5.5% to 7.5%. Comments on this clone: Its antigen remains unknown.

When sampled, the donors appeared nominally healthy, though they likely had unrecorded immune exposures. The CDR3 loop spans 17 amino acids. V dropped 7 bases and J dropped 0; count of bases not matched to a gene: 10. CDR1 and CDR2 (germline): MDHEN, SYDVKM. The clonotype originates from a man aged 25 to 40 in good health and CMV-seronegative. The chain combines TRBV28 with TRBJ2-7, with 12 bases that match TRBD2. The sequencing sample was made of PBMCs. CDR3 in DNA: TGTGCCAGCAAACACTCTAGCGGGAGGGCCGGCTCCTACGAGCAGTACTTC. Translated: CASKHSSGRAGSYEQYF.